The entry below describes one T cell receptor beta chain. The data derive from a study of cytomegalovirus exposure and HLA in healthy donors. The study ran its PCR with 60 Vbeta and 13 Jbeta primers. The assay was immunoSEQ multiplex PCR, and TCRdb's table has in-frame clones only and misses some. The sample carries about 150,000 clones, approximately 70% recorded once. V gave up 3 bases and J gave up 1 base, with 6 bases separating them. This CDR3 contains 13 residues. Germline CDR1 MNHEY, CDR2 SMNVEV (reference sequence). Sequences were obtained from PBMCs. This sequence was found in a woman in her sixties or seventies in good health and CMV-seropositive. The chain recombines TRBV27 with TRBJ1-1; D is possibly TRBD1 (5 bases). The CDR3 nucleotides read TGTGCCAGCAGTTTTAGGGGGAACACTGAAGCTTTCTTT. It encodes CASSFRGNTEAFF.